This T cell receptor (beta chain) was profiled in a study of T-cell reconstitution after alpha-beta-depleted transplantation in children. Study observations and caveats: Surviving recipient T cells and thymic progenitors accounted for the high day-60 TCRbeta diversity observed in some patients. Newly produced T cells mostly accounted for T-cell counts and diversity one year post-transplant. Several hundred expanded graft clones reportedly supplied alpha-beta T cells about two months after transplant.

Comment on this clonotype: Its specificity is unknown.

Per germline, CDR1 DFQATT and CDR2 SNEGSKA (reference sequence). This CDR3 has 12 residues. V lost 2 bases, J lost 5 bases, and 10 bases lay in between. Unique molecular identifiers featured in how the TCRbeta library was prepared. TCRdb used MiXCR to reprocess the PCR reads, holding one entry per CDR3 protein. This sample carries about 1,000,000 distinct CDR3 sequences, about 30% of them seen once, and the ten largest clones take about 28%. Sequenced here: PBMCs, mostly from graft donor cells, sampled 360 days after TCRalphabeta/CD19-depleted stem cell transplant. The TCR originated in a boy in the first two years of life who had a stem cell transplant for SCID, so the T cells may come from the graft donor. The rearrangement links TRBV20-1 to TRBJ2-7; D remains ambiguous. CDR3 nucleotide sequence: TGCAGTGCTAGAAAGGCTCCCAACGAGCAGTACTTC. It codes for CSARKAPNEQYF.